This T cell receptor beta chain was sequenced during a study of cytomegalovirus exposure and HLA in healthy donors. General study points: Analysis performed later showed TCR beta chains linked to HLA being more clonally expanded than equally common others. V- and J-gene trimming in TCR beta was tied to a missense DCLRE1C variant by an analysis performed later.

V trimming: 5 bases; J trimming: 5 bases; junction bases outside the gene matches: 2. Germline lookup yields CDR1 SGHVS and CDR2 FQNEAQ. The CDR3 is 13 amino acids. Healthy individuals who donated bone marrow served as the donors. With regard to this clone: Its antigen is still unknown.

PCR involved 60 Vbeta and 13 Jbeta primers. Using immunoSEQ multiplex PCR, the repertoire was profiled, and TCRdb retains in-frame clones only, with some absent. This sample has 100,000 to 150,000 clones, with about 80% found just once. The sample was PBMCs. The sequence derives from a man aged 18 to 35 in good health and CMV-seronegative. This chain connects TRBV7-8 to TRBJ1-3, with 8 nucleotides matching TRBD1. CDR3 DNA: TGTGCCAGCAGCCGACAGGGGAGAAACACCATATATTTT. It encodes CASSRQGRNTIYF.